The 30 T cell receptor beta chains listed next were all sequenced from one sample in a study of cytotoxic CD8 clonotypes in ibrutinib-treated CLL. Clones were sequenced by immunoSEQ multiplex PCR, and TCRdb holds only the in-frame ones, with some missing. Of more than 200,000 clones listed, less than 75% are singletons. The source material was PBMCs, sampled after 24 months of ibrutinib treatment. The receptors were gathered from a human donor with chronic lymphocytic leukemia.

Points on this clone: One junction end does not reproduce the germline sequence, and a read error may be involved. The rearrangement links TRBV4-1 to TRBJ2-7; a possible D gene is TRBD1 (6 bases). The CDR3 runs to 17 residues. The V gene's germline CDR1 is MGHRA and CDR2 YSYEKL. CDR3 sequence reads: CASSQESPGQGSYEQYF. The CDR3 DNA sequence: TGCGCCAGCAGTCAAGAGAGCCCGGGGCAGGGGTCGTACGAGCAGTACTTC.

The chain couples TRBV10-1 to TRBJ2-5; TRBD1 or TRBD2 may be the D gene (6 bases each). Trimming shortened V by 5 bases and J by 2 bases, and 12 bases separated the two germline ends. The germline CDR1 and CDR2 sequences are WNHNN and SYGVQD (reference sequence). The CDR3 has 14 amino acids. CDR3 DNA sequence: TGCGCCAGCAGTATGGCGGGACAACAAGAGACCCAGTACTTC. This codes for CASSMAGQQETQYF.

The chain joins TRBV4-2 to TRBJ1-2; D unresolved. The length of the CDR3 is 15 residues. V lost 0 bases and J 2 bases, leaving 10 bases between the germline ends. CDR1 LGHNA and CDR2 YNFKEQ come from the germline V gene. The CDR3 here is CASSQEAVSNYGYTF. The CDR3 nucleotides are TGTGCCAGCAGCCAAGAGGCAGTCTCCAACTATGGCTACACCTTC.

CDR3 residues: CASKWEQNEQYF. CDR3 DNA: TGTGCCAGTAAGTGGGAGCAAAACGAGCAGTACTTC. The chain uses TRBV30 and TRBJ2-7, with a weak D call TRBD2 (5 bases). CDR3 length: 12 amino acids. V lost 8 bases and J lost 5, with 16 bases in between. CDR1 is GTSNPN, CDR2 SVGIG, per germline (reference sequence).

The chain combines TRBV5-1 with TRBJ2-5, with a weak D call TRBD1 (5 bases). The CDR3 totals 14 residues. V lost 1 base, J lost 1 base, and 8 bases lay in between. CDR1 and CDR2 (germline): SGHRS, YFSETQ. CDR3 sequence: CASSLTGVQETQYF. CDR3 DNA sequence: TGCGCCAGCAGCTTGACAGGAGTCCAAGAGACCCAGTACTTC.

The rearrangement joins TRBV13 to TRBJ2-3; TRBD2 is a possible D gene (6 bases). CDR1 is PRHDT and CDR2 is FYEKMQ in the germline V gene (reference sequence). Trimming left V 1 base short and J 0 bases short, with 8 bases between. The CDR3 is 15 amino acids. The CDR3 DNA reads TGTGCCAGCAGCTTAGCCGGGACTAGCACAGATACGCAGTATTTT. As protein: CASSLAGTSTDTQYF.

The chain joins TRBV7-2 to TRBJ2-6, with D maybe TRBD1 (6 bases). There are 19 residues in the CDR3. Germline V gene data show CDR1 as SGHTA and CDR2 as FQGNSA. The V gene lost 1 base and the J gene lost 2 bases, with 18 bases spanning the gap. CDR3 residues: CASSLVGAQGGTGANVLTF. The CDR3 bases are TGTGCCAGCAGCTTAGTTGGGGCCCAAGGGGGAACTGGGGCCAACGTCCTGACTTTC. Based on the CDR3 plus reference TRBV7-2 and TRBJ2-6, the full variable domain is GAGVSQSPSNKVTEKGKDVELRCDPISGHTALYWYRQSLGQGLEFLIYFQGNSAPDKSGLPSDRFSAERTGGSVSTLTIQRTQQEDSAVYLCASSLVGAQGGTGANVLTFGAGSRLTVL.

The DNA of the CDR3 is TGTGCCAGCAGGACAGGGGGCACCGGGGAGCTGTTTTTT. Translated, it gives CASRTGGTGELFF. The genes are TRBV28 and TRBJ2-2; 9 bases match TRBD1. The CDR3 has 13 residues. Losses at the gene ends were 6 bases for V and 4 bases for J; bases not matched to a gene: 0. CDR1 is MDHEN, CDR2 SYDVKM, per germline.

This clone was recorded a few times. The J gene is TRBJ1-5, the V gene TRBV10-3, with D unclear. CDR1 ENHRY and CDR2 SYGVKD come from the germline V gene. The CDR3 covers 14 residues. V was cut by 4 bases and J by 1 base, with 8 bases left in between. The CDR3 loop reads CAISGGQSNQPQHF. The DNA for the CDR3 is TGTGCCATCAGTGGAGGTCAGAGCAATCAGCCCCAGCATTTT.

The chain links TRBV2 to TRBJ1-3; maybe TRBD1 (6 bases). V was pared by 8 bases and J by 3 bases, with 14 bases between. The CDR3 runs 14 residues. CDR1 is SNHLY, CDR2 FYNNEI, per germline. CDR3 loop: CASHGGARGNTIYF. Written as DNA, the CDR3 is TGTGCCAGCCATGGGGGCGCCCGTGGAAACACCATATATTTT.

This clone has a single count. J is TRBJ1-1 and V is TRBV29-1; the D is unclear. V dropped 2 bases and J dropped 1 base, with 8 bases sitting between them. The CDR3 totals 13 residues. CDR1 is SQVTM and CDR2 is ANQGSEA in the germline V gene. The CDR3 spells CSVERPPNTEAFF. In DNA form, the CDR3 reads TGCAGCGTTGAAAGGCCGCCGAACACTGAAGCTTTCTTT.

The J gene is TRBJ2-2, the V gene TRBV9; 11 bases line up with TRBD2. This CDR3 is built from 17 residues. Germline V gene data show CDR1 as SGDLS and CDR2 as YYNGEE. J lost 2 bases, V lost 1 base, and 4 bases had no gene match. The CDR3 is CASSVTGTSGNTGELFF. The DNA of the CDR3 is TGTGCCAGCAGCGTAACGGGGACTAGCGGAAACACCGGGGAGCTGTTTTTT.

This clone was recorded once. This chain links TRBV11-3 with TRBJ2-5, with 7 positions matching TRBD2. The CDR3 runs 13 residues. Germline lookup yields CDR1 SGHNT and CDR2 YENEEA. The junction had 2 bases not matched to a gene; V was cut back by 3 bases and J by 4 bases. The CDR3: CASSFSGGETQYF. DNA of the CDR3: TGTGCCAGCAGCTTTTCGGGGGGAGAGACCCAGTACTTC. Drawing the rest from reference TRBV11-3 and TRBJ2-5, the complete variable domain is EAGVVQSPRYKIIEKKQPVAFWCNPISGHNTLYWYLQNLGQGPELLIRYENEEAVDDSQLPKDRFSAERLKGVDSTLKIQPAELGDSAVYLCASSFSGGETQYFGPGTRLLVL.

This clone was detected once. The chain couples TRBV9 to TRBJ2-3; D ambiguous. There are 14 residues in the CDR3. Germline V lookup: CDR1 SGDLS, CDR2 YYNGEE. V was cut by 0 bases and J by 0 bases, with 5 bases left in between. The CDR3 region is CASSVGLSTDTQYF. Written as DNA, the CDR3 is TGTGCCAGCAGCGTAGGTTTGAGCACAGATACGCAGTATTTT.

This chain connects TRBV7-8 to TRBJ1-4; D is ambiguous. The CDR3 loop spans 16 amino acids. Between the trimmed V and J ends, which lost 2 bases and 5 bases, there was a span of 15 bases. Germline loops: CDR1 SGHVS, CDR2 FQNEAQ. This chain's CDR3 is CASSLTALPGNEKLFF. The CDR3 DNA reads as TGTGCCAGCAGCTTAACTGCCTTGCCCGGAAATGAAAAACTGTTTTTT.

The chain combines TRBV5-4 with TRBJ2-7; TRBD1 matches at 7 bases. This CDR3 comprises 14 residues. With V trimmed by 0 bases and J by 3 bases, 3 bases remained unmatched. CDR1 is SGHNT and CDR2 is YYREEE in the germline V gene (reference sequence). The CDR3 sequence: CASSLEGGGYEQYF. CDR3 DNA: TGTGCCAGCAGCTTGGAAGGGGGCGGCTACGAGCAGTACTTC.

V usage is TRBV6-6 and J usage is TRBJ2-1; 9 positions match TRBD1. The V gene end was trimmed by 6 bases and the J gene end by 13 bases; junction bases not matched to a gene: 7. The CDR3 length is 12 residues. CDR1 is MNHNY and CDR2 is SVGAGI in the germline V gene (reference sequence). CDR3 residues: CASRPDRGEQFF. The CDR3, as DNA: TGTGCCAGCAGACCAGACAGGGGGGAACAGTTCTTC.

This clone showed up just once. The V and J genes are TRBV9 and TRBJ1-2; D not certain. Germline values: CDR1 SGDLS, CDR2 YYNGEE. The V and J ends lost 0 bases and 6 bases respectively, with 12 bases between them. The CDR3 is 14 amino acids. In nucleotides, the CDR3 is TGTGCCAGCAGCGTAGAGGAAGGGTATAATGGCTACACCTTC. Its protein is CASSVEEGYNGYTF.

This clone has only one observation. As DNA, the CDR3 is TGCGCCAGCAGCCAAGCTTTGGTTTGGGCCACTGAAGCTTTCTTT. Residues: CASSQALVWATEAFF. This rearrangement joins TRBV4-1 to TRBJ1-1; D is unresolved. From germline, CDR1 is MGHRA and CDR2 YSYEKL. V was clipped by 1 base and J by 4 bases, with 13 bases between them. This CDR3 spans 15 amino acids.

The rearrangement joins TRBV6-1 to TRBJ2-1; 13 bases are shared with TRBD2. This CDR3 has 18 amino acids. V gave up 1 base and J gave up 3 bases; unmatched junction bases: 6. CDR1 is MNHNS, CDR2 SASEGT, per germline. The CDR3 spells CASSEVLGLAGVYNEQFF. The DNA of the CDR3 is TGTGCCAGCAGTGAAGTATTAGGACTAGCGGGAGTCTACAATGAGCAGTTCTTC.

This clone was seen only a few times. J is TRBJ2-5 and V is TRBV6-5; D is uncertain. The CDR3 is 12 residues long. Germline V lookup: CDR1 MNHEY, CDR2 SVGAGI. V was clipped by 8 bases and J by 1 base, with 8 bases between them. The CDR3 region has the DNA TGTGCCAGCCTTTCAGGCCAAGAGACCCAGTACTTC. Translating it yields CASLSGQETQYF.

The chain recombines TRBV18 with TRBJ2-7; possibly TRBD1 for D (6 bases). Germline loops: CDR1 KGHSH, CDR2 LQKENI. Deletions cut 0 bases from V and 5 bases from J, with 20 bases between. There are 17 residues in the CDR3. The CDR3 protein is CASSPPTGPTGRNEQYF. The DNA of the CDR3 is TGTGCCAGCTCACCACCTACCGGTCCGACAGGTCGCAACGAGCAGTACTTC.

This clone was counted once. V is TRBV5-1 and J is TRBJ2-7; 9 bases match TRBD2. V was pared by 0 bases and J by 2 bases, with 3 bases of the junction left unmatched. Per the germline V gene, CDR1 is SGHRS and CDR2 is YFSETQ. The CDR3 is 15 residues long. The CDR3 is CASSLAAGGPYEQYF. The DNA of the CDR3 is TGCGCCAGCAGCTTGGCAGCGGGAGGCCCCTACGAGCAGTACTTC.

This clone has just a few counts. The chain links TRBV7-8 to TRBJ1-4; no clear D gene. This CDR3 is built from 15 residues. Trimming cost V 7 bases and J 0 bases, with 12 bases left between them. In germline, CDR1 is SGHVS, CDR2 FQNEAQ. DNA for the CDR3: TGTGCCAGCACCCTTCAGCCTGCAACTAATGAAAAACTGTTTTTT. It yields the protein CASTLQPATNEKLFF.

J is TRBJ2-7 and V is TRBV6-5; D is unresolved. V lost 2 bases and J 2 bases, leaving 13 bases between the germline ends. The CDR3 contains 15 residues. Germline V gives CDR1 MNHEY, CDR2 SVGAGI. CDR3 residues: CASSYDGVQPYEQYF. CDR3 coding DNA: TGTGCCAGCAGTTACGACGGTGTTCAGCCCTACGAGCAGTACTTC.

The rearrangement joins TRBV27 to TRBJ2-1; D remains unclear. The V and J ends lost 2 bases and 9 bases respectively, with 14 bases between them. This CDR3 has 14 amino acids. CDR1 and CDR2 from the germline V gene are MNHEY and SMNVEV (reference sequence). The CDR3: CASSLGVRAPEQFF. CDR3 coding DNA: TGTGCCAGCAGTTTAGGGGTTAGGGCCCCTGAGCAGTTCTTC.

V and J are TRBV7-6 and TRBJ1-6, with D perhaps matching TRBD1 (6 bases). This CDR3 spans 15 amino acids. Trimming removed 1 base at V and 8 bases at J, with 12 bases between. CDR1 SGHVS and CDR2 FNYEAQ come from the germline V gene. The CDR3 loop reads CASSLVGAGDSPLHF. In DNA form, the CDR3 reads TGTGCCAGCAGCTTAGTGGGGGCTGGGGATTCACCCCTCCACTTT.

This chain joins TRBV5-1 and TRBJ2-5, with 14 nucleotides matching TRBD2. Germline lookup yields CDR1 SGHRS and CDR2 YFSETQ. Unmatched junction bases numbered 7, after V lost 4 bases and J lost 5 bases. The CDR3 totals 16 residues. The CDR3 region is CASSPGTSGSVETQYF. The CDR3 DNA reads as TGCGCCAGCAGCCCCGGGACTAGCGGGAGTGTGGAGACCCAGTACTTC.

A remark on this clone: The sample holds other DNA sequences that translate to the same CDR3. CDR3 region: CASSGTGGGQPQHF. The CDR3 DNA sequence: TGTGCCAGTAGTGGGACAGGAGGAGGTCAGCCCCAGCATTTT. The V and J genes are TRBV19 and TRBJ1-5; 8 bases are a match to TRBD1. CDR1 and CDR2 (germline): LNHDA, SQIVND (reference sequence). The V and J ends lost 5 bases and 6 bases, in that order; junction bases with no gene match: 6. The CDR3 runs 14 residues.

This clone was picked up a small number of times. The CDR3 coding sequence is TGTGCCAGCAGCCGGTCCGGGACTACAGCGGAGACCCAGTACTTC. Translated: CASSRSGTTAETQYF. The gene calls are TRBV2 and TRBJ2-5; 7 bases agree with TRBD2. In germline, CDR1 is SNHLY, CDR2 FYNNEI. The CDR3 sequence is 15 residues long. The J segment lost 5 bases and the V segment lost 6 bases, leaving 12 bases of the junction unmatched.